This TCR beta chain was profiled in a study of blood T cell repertoires in COVID-19 (dated by TCRdb to 2020 to 2022). Notes on the research overall: Collaborator samples came from the United States, Italy and Spain and covered acute and convalescent phases of COVID-19. The prospective study material was composed of cDNA or gDNA derived from T cells, B-cell-depleted T cells, or PBMCs. Deeply sampled blood TCRbeta repertoires from subjects exposed to, actively infected with, or recovered from COVID-19 were included in the dataset. The repertoires were released in a freely available public database meant as a resource for research on the immune response to SARS-CoV-2. Samples came from the ongoing ImmuneRACE study (first 160 participants) plus 1,254 subjects from 6 global collaborators. The sample metadata nearly always contained a de-identified subject ID, COVID-19 status, age in years and sex. Where available, HLA class I and class II types were obtained from metadata supplied by the sample provider rather than from assay-based typing.

Points on this clone: The specificity of this receptor is unknown. There are no base qualities to consult, and no much larger clone falls within one base.

TCRbeta CDR3 regions were amplified from genomic DNA using the immunoSEQ Assay, a bias-controlled multiplex PCR. Per the original workflow: The number of nucleated cells in each sample was estimated by amplification of reference gene primers within the assay. Sequence reads were collapsed and filtered to measure the absolute abundance of every unique TCRbeta CDR3 rearrangement. For each sample, productive Simpson clonality was calculated as the square root of Simpson's diversity index across productive rearrangements. TCRdb carries this immuneACCESS record with in-frame sequences only. Its versions omit some clonotypes, under half of them owing to an unresolved V gene in the studies checked, with the rest unexplained. V and J calls and clone size are given by that table; D and trimming were obtained from the DNA. In this sample the table shows 210,000 or so clones, about 87% of which occur a single time. The biggest ten clones account for under 4.5% of the sample.

Participants in the prospective study were aged about 18 to 95 years, lived in 20 to 25 United States geographic areas, and enrolled through a virtual design. In the prospective study, participants were assigned to cohorts based on the clinical history participants reported in a screening survey and a study questionnaire. Exposed participants had been in contact, within 2 weeks of entering the study, with a person who had a PCR-confirmed or clinician-diagnosed case of COVID-19. In the prospective study, mobile phlebotomists collected whole blood, serum and a nasopharyngeal or oropharyngeal swab from each participant. Participants in the prospective study had the option to provide additional blood draws and questionnaires over a roughly 2-month period. Blood samples from the prospective study were shipped frozen or at room temperature prior to DNA extraction. What the work shows at the level of the full study, not this receptor alone: How much clinical and demographic metadata was included differed by source and by participant, and the metadata was provided uncurated.

The sequenced sample was PBMCs or T cells enriched from blood (not recorded which). This receptor was taken from a woman in her twenties or thirties who had been exposed to COVID-19.

This receptor carries the CDR3 CASSEFLSYEQYF. The sequence in DNA is TGTGCCAGCAGTGAATTCTTATCCTACGAGCAGTACTTC. Recombination linked TRBV25-1 to TRBJ2-7; confidence is insufficient to name the D gene. The CDR3 numbers 13 residues from cysteine through phenylalanine. The sequence is cut down to CDR3 DNA, 39 bases in frame from base 1. The germline V gene gives CDR1 as MGHDK and CDR2 as SYGVNS. Trimming costs V 1 base and J 1 base, and their ends lie 5 bases apart.